Listed below are T cell receptor beta chains from one sample, sequenced in a study of radiotherapy plus CTLA-4 blockade in lung cancer. The assay was immunoSEQ multiplex PCR, and TCRdb's table has in-frame clones only and misses some. The repertoire holds roughly 110,000 clones, about 85% seen once, with roughly 2.5% in the top ten. The sequencing used peripheral blood, collected from a patient treated with radiotherapy plus ipilimumab. These receptors originate from a human donor with non-small cell lung cancer that progressed on radiotherapy plus ipilimumab. Some clones in this sample may be carry-over from other donors' samples. The CDR3 runs from the conserved cysteine through the conserved F or W. D genes are given only for firm matches. Expanded clones get a size class; other rows say once, few or many, or leave the size out.

j_call,clone_size,d_call,v_call,cdr3_length,cdr3_aa,cdr3_nt
TRBJ1-4,few,-,TRBV28,14,CASSLNGAVGVQFF,TGTGCCAGCAGTTTAAACGGGGCCGTGGGGGTACAGTTTTTT
TRBJ2-1,-,TRBD2,TRBV15,19,CATSREPPQRGVLHNEQFF,TGTGCCACCAGCAGAGAACCCCCCCAGCGGGGGGTTTTACACAATGAGCAGTTCTTC
TRBJ2-7,-,-,TRBV7-9,11,CASGQSYEQYF,TGTGCCAGCGGACAGTCCTACGAGCAGTACTTC
TRBJ2-1,-,-,TRBV5-1,16,CASSPGWGEWGNEQFF,TGCGCCAGCAGCCCCGGTTGGGGCGAATGGGGGAATGAGCAGTTCTTC
TRBJ2-7,once,TRBD1,TRBV5-1,14,CASSPGQETYEQYF,TGCGCCAGCAGCCCGGGACAGGAAACCTACGAGCAGTACTTC
TRBJ1-5,-,-,TRBV7-3,16,CASSPGRYAHNQPQHF,TGTGCCAGCAGTCCAGGGAGGTACGCACACAATCAGCCCCAGCATTTT
TRBJ2-1,-,-,TRBV15,13,CATSSRGYDEQFF,TGTGCCACCAGCAGCAGAGGGTACGATGAGCAGTTCTTC
TRBJ2-1,few,-,TRBV2,13,CASRTDSGNEQFF,TGTGCCAGCCGGACAGACTCAGGCAATGAGCAGTTCTTC
TRBJ1-5,-,TRBD1,TRBV6-6,13,CASRQGPNQPQHF,TGTGCCAGTCGACAGGGCCCCAATCAGCCCCAGCATTTT
TRBJ2-7,-,-,TRBV5-1,13,CASSLGPEREQYF,TGCGCCAGCAGCTTGGGTCCCGAGCGCGAGCAGTACTTC
TRBJ1-5,-,TRBD1,TRBV6-1,15,CASSESQGAGQPQHF,TGTGCCAGCAGTGAGTCTCAGGGGGCTGGGCAGCCCCAGCATTTT
TRBJ2-7,-,-,TRBV12-5,11,CASGLNYEQYF,TGTGCTAGTGGTTTGAACTACGAGCAGTACTTC
TRBJ1-1,-,-,TRBV6-5,14,CASSYSVGDTEAFF,TGTGCCAGCAGTTACTCGGTAGGGGACACTGAAGCTTTCTTT
TRBJ1-1,-,-,TRBV18,13,CASSPNGNTEAFF,TGTGCCAGCTCACCAAACGGTAACACTGAAGCTTTCTTT
TRBJ1-1,-,TRBD1,TRBV7-9,16,CASSSHTGTGNTEAFF,TGTGCCAGCAGCTCACACACCGGGACAGGGAACACTGAAGCTTTCTTT
TRBJ1-1,-,TRBD1,TRBV18,15,CASSQDRERNTEAFF,TGTGCCAGCTCACAAGACAGGGAACGAAACACTGAAGCTTTCTTT
TRBJ2-1,-,-,TRBV7-3,13,CASSLSRHNEQFF,TGTGCCAGCAGCTTATCGAGGCACAATGAGCAGTTCTTC
TRBJ2-1,-,TRBD1,TRBV6-1,16,CASSEVLGQLRYEQFF,TGTGCCAGCAGTGAAGTCCTGGGACAGCTTAGGTATGAGCAGTTCTTC
TRBJ1-3,few,-,TRBV7-9,14,CASSQDRSGNTIYF,TGTGCCAGCAGCCAGGACCGCTCTGGAAACACCATATATTTT
TRBJ2-3,-,TRBD2,TRBV6-5,12,CASRLTSSAQYF,TGTGCCAGCAGGTTGACTAGCTCCGCGCAGTATTTT
TRBJ1-3,-,TRBD1,TRBV6-5,15,CASSYKTGGLYTIYF,TGTGCCAGCAGTTATAAGACAGGGGGCCTATACACCATATATTTT
TRBJ2-7,-,-,TRBV5-1,14,CASSLGRGGYEQYF,TGCGCCAGCAGCTTGGGCAGGGGAGGTTACGAGCAGTACTTC
TRBJ2-3,-,-,TRBV27,14,CASSARDAGDTQYF,TGTGCCAGCAGTGCCCGGGACGCAGGGGATACGCAGTATTTT
TRBJ2-2,-,-,TRBV7-3,14,CASSWTGPRGELFF,TGTGCCAGCAGCTGGACCGGACCTCGGGGGGAGCTGTTTTTT
TRBJ2-7,-,-,TRBV6-5,13,CASSGGLRYEQYF,TGTGCCAGCAGTGGGGGACTTCGTTACGAGCAGTACTTC
TRBJ2-7,once,-,TRBV2,13,CASSRTTRYEQYF,TGTGCCAGCAGTAGAACGACAAGGTACGAGCAGTACTTC
TRBJ2-5,-,TRBD2,TRBV4-3,16,CASSQSILAGKETQYF,TGCGCCAGCAGCCAATCTATACTAGCGGGGAAAGAGACCCAGTACTTC
TRBJ1-2,-,-,TRBV2,13,CASSGTANYGYTF,TGTGCCAGCAGTGGGACAGCGAACTATGGCTACACCTTC
TRBJ2-3,-,-,TRBV30,12,CAWSLYTDTQYF,TGTGCCTGGAGTTTATACACAGATACGCAGTATTTT
TRBJ1-1,once,-,TRBV2,13,CASSEDEDLEAFF,TGTGCCAGCAGTGAAGACGAGGACCTGGAAGCTTTCTTT
TRBJ2-7,-,-,TRBV15,16,CATSRDWRLRSYEQYF,TGTGCCACCAGCAGAGATTGGCGTTTGAGGTCCTACGAGCAGTACTTC
TRBJ1-5,-,-,TRBV6-1,15,CASSEGEDGNQPQHF,TGTGCCAGCAGTGAGGGCGAGGATGGCAATCAGCCCCAGCATTTT